The present T cell receptor (beta chain) was sequenced within a study of blood T cell repertoires in COVID-19. Per the study methods: Reference gene primer amplification gave nucleated cell count estimates. Assay used: immunoSEQ multiplex PCR; TCRdb lists only in-frame clones, some missing. V, J and clone size are taken as reported in that table, and D and trimming were inferred from the DNA itself. The sample consists of 250,000 to 300,000 clones, 88% of them appearing once. Looked up from germline, CDR1 is SGHVS and CDR2 is FQNEAQ. The CDR3 is made up of 15 amino acids. V was trimmed by 1 base and J by 4 bases, leaving 8 bases between them.

The source is a woman in her twenties or thirties with COVID-19, enrolled during active disease. The sequencing sample was made of peripheral blood. The rearrangement uses TRBV7-8 and TRBJ2-6; D might be TRBD2 (5 bases). CDR3 sequence: CASSLGRFGANVLTF. As DNA, the CDR3 is TGTGCCAGCAGCTTAGGGAGGTTCGGGGCCAACGTCCTGACTTTC.